The clone carrying this TCR beta chain came up a few times. As yet, its antigen is unknown. The data belong to a study of T cells in tuberculosis. Trimming pared 0 bases from V and 4 bases from J, leaving 15 bases between. Germline CDR1 reads LGHNA; CDR2 reads YSLEER. CDR3 length: 16 amino acids. Profiled with immunoSEQ multiplex PCR; TCRdb holds only in-frame clones, not every one. Found here are 40,000 to 45,000 clones, roughly 94% of them singletons; the top ten hold 1.9%. Study-wide findings and caveats: Active tuberculosis alpha repertoires lay closer to GMM-specific TCRs than controls'.

Sequenced sample: PBMCs. The chain combines TRBV4-3 with TRBJ1-2; D perhaps matches TRBD1 (5 bases). The clonotype originates from a donor aged 10-29 years with latent tuberculosis or without tuberculosis infection. Some clones in this sample may be carry-over from other donors' samples. The CDR3 spells CASSQEWRGWTYGYTF. The CDR3 DNA reads TGCGCCAGCAGCCAAGAATGGAGGGGATGGACCTATGGCTACACCTTC.